The next 2 T cell receptor beta chains were all read from a single sample in a study of cytomegalovirus exposure and HLA in healthy donors. The primer mix had 60 Vbeta and 13 Jbeta primers. Sequencing used immunoSEQ multiplex PCR; TCRdb keeps in-frame clones, though not all of them. The sample lists approximately 220,000 clones, just over 75% occurring once. Sequenced input: PBMCs. The origin of the receptors is a man between 18 and 29 years old in good health and CMV-seronegative.

The rearrangement joins TRBV14 to TRBJ1-1; 7 bases match TRBD1. This CDR3 is 12 amino acids long. Germline assignment: CDR1 SGHDN and CDR2 FVKESK. The trim removed 2 bases at V and 12 bases at J, leaving 6 bases unmatched. The CDR3 DNA follows: TGTGCCAGCAGCCAAAATGACAGGGCGTCTTTCTTT. Translation gives CASSQNDRASFF. Filled out from reference TRBV14 and TRBJ1-1, the complete variable domain reads EAGVTQFPSHSVIEKGQTVTLRCDPISGHDNLYWYRRVMGKEIKFLLHFVKESKQDESGMPNNRFLAERTGGTYSTLKVQPAELEDSGVYFCASSQNDRASFFGQGTRLTVV.

V usage is TRBV9 and J usage is TRBJ2-7; D might be TRBD2 (6 bases). V dropped 4 bases and J dropped 3 bases, with 23 bases sitting between them. The CDR3 has 17 amino acids. Germline CDR1 SGDLS, CDR2 YYNGEE. CDR3 DNA: TGTGCCAGCAGCCAGGAGGGGCGCGGGATCTCGGGCTACGAGCAGTACTTC. This gives the protein CASSQEGRGISGYEQYF.